This T cell receptor (beta chain) is drawn from a study of T cells in Graves' hyperthyroidism and ophthalmopathy. CDR1 is MRHNA, CDR2 SNTAGT, per germline. V lost 6 bases, J lost 4 bases, and 7 bases stayed unmatched. This CDR3 comprises 15 residues. The CDR3 regions of TCR beta were amplified from RNA transcripts. First-round RT-PCR with HTBI primers amplified the TCR CDR3 region. MiXCR, run by TCRdb on the multiplex PCR reads, gives a single entry per CDR3 protein. The data show about 53,000 distinct CDR3 sequences, roughly 52% seen once. Study results and limitations: Peripheral blood also featured most of the thyroid clonotypes expanded above 0.001. Model predictions of ophthalmopathy came a median about 6.3 months before onset. A 13 V-J signature model discriminated ophthalmopathy versus stable hyperthyroidism.

This clonotype was seen at least ten times. No antigen is known for it. Sample: blood. The chain joins TRBV6-4 to TRBJ2-3; 10 bases agree with TRBD1. This clonotype was sampled from a woman in her 30s with Graves' ophthalmopathy. In DNA form, the CDR3 reads TGTGCCAGCAGCCAGAAAGGACAGGGGGCAGATACGCAGTATTTT. This encodes CASSQKGQGADTQYF.